The 22 T cell receptor beta chains below come from one sample, sequenced in a study of blood T cells in healthy people across ages. A sample-barcoded 5' primer and a J-beta primer mix were used in a second PCR of roughly 6 to 11 cycles. TCRdb processed the 5' RACE reads anew with MiXCR; each CDR3 protein has one entry. Found here are some 1 million distinct CDR3 sequences, under 45% of them singletons; the top ten hold approximately 20%. Input material: blood. All receptors derive from a woman aged 55 to 70 in good health.

The chain couples TRBV18 to TRBJ2-7; 9 bases are a match to TRBD2. The CDR3 runs to 17 residues. The ends lost 2 bases at V and 0 bases at J; junction bases unmatched: 8. Germline lookup yields CDR1 KGHSH and CDR2 LQKENI. The CDR3 protein is CASSPKGLAGTSYEQYF. The CDR3, as DNA: TGTGCCAGCTCACCAAAGGGCCTAGCGGGGACCTCCTACGAGCAGTACTTC.

The chain combines TRBV25-1 with TRBJ1-2; 9 positions match TRBD1. V shed 8 bases and J 4 bases; nucleotides not matched to a gene: 5. CDR3 length: 13 residues. Germline V gives CDR1 MGHDK, CDR2 SYGVNS. The CDR3 DNA reads as TGTGCCAGCCAGACAGGGGGTGGCTATGGCTACACCTTC. It specifies CASQTGGGYGYTF.

This clonotype was recorded only once. The chain is built from TRBV6-5 and TRBJ1-2; TRBD1 matches at 8 bases. With V trimmed by 2 bases and J by 4 bases, 9 bases remained unmatched. Germline-derived CDR1 and CDR2 are MNHEY and SVGAGI. The CDR3 sequence is 16 residues long. The CDR3 sequence: CASSYLQGASGYGYTF. Written as DNA, the CDR3 is TGTGCCAGCAGTTACCTTCAGGGGGCCTCCGGCTATGGCTACACCTTC.

The chain recombines TRBV12-3 or TRBV12-4 with TRBJ2-5; TRBD1 matches at 9 bases. The V and J ends lost 5 bases and 1 base, in that order; junction bases with no gene match: 14. The CDR3 has 18 amino acids. CDR3 residues: CASSPRTGALSPQETQYF. CDR3 sequence (DNA): TGTGCCAGCAGTCCGCGGACAGGGGCCTTATCCCCCCAAGAGACCCAGTACTTC.

This clonotype was counted only a few times. The chain links TRBV20-1 to TRBJ2-4, with TRBD1 matching over 7 bases. The ends lost 6 bases at V and 0 bases at J; junction bases unmatched: 8. CDR1 DFQATT and CDR2 SNEGSKA come from the germline V gene (reference sequence). The CDR3 consists of 15 residues. The chain's CDR3 is CSARGTAEAKNIQYF. The CDR3 region has the DNA TGCAGTGCGAGGGGGACAGCCGAAGCCAAAAACATTCAGTACTTC.

The V call is TRBV10-2, the J call TRBJ2-7, with D uncertain. This CDR3 has 14 amino acids. Trimming took off 3 bases at V and 1 base at J, with 10 bases between the two ends. From germline, CDR1 is WSHSY and CDR2 SAAADI. The CDR3 DNA follows: TGCGCCAGCAGTGAAAGTCTCCAATCCTACGAGCAGTACTTC. This sequence encodes CASSESLQSYEQYF.

This chain connects TRBV27 to TRBJ2-1, with 12 bases lining up with TRBD2. Per the germline V gene, CDR1 is MNHEY and CDR2 is SMNVEV (reference sequence). CDR3 length equals 16 residues. The V and J ends lost 7 bases and 2 bases, in that order; junction bases with no gene match: 6. CDR3 amino acids: CASTDLAGGPYNEQFF. The CDR3 DNA reads TGTGCCAGCACTGACCTAGCGGGAGGGCCCTACAATGAGCAGTTCTTC.

Only a few counts were recorded for this clonotype. The chain employs TRBV7-9 and TRBJ2-3, with D possibly being TRBD1 (7 bases). Trimming took off 4 bases at V and 1 base at J, with 18 bases between the two ends. The CDR3 is made up of 17 amino acids. Germline CDR1 SEHNR, CDR2 FQNEAQ (reference sequence). This CDR3 is CASSSILPRGGTDTQYF. For the CDR3, the DNA is TGTGCCAGCAGCTCTATCCTACCCAGGGGGGGCACAGATACGCAGTATTTT.

The V and J genes are TRBV11-1 and TRBJ2-1; D not resolved. The length of the CDR3 is 13 residues. V dropped 3 bases and J dropped 10 bases, with 13 bases sitting between them. Germline V CDR1 and CDR2: SGHAT, FQDESV (reference sequence). CDR3 loop: CASSLGRFGEQFF. CDR3 in DNA: TGTGCCAGCAGCTTGGGCCGATTCGGGGAGCAGTTCTTC.

This clonotype was seen only once. The chain uses TRBV2 and TRBJ1-5, with D possibly TRBD1 on 6 matching bases. Germline V CDR1 and CDR2: SNHLY, FYNNEI. Trimming cost V 7 bases and J 9 bases, with 16 bases left between them. The CDR3 contains 13 residues. CDR3 in amino acids: CASKGVTLGPQHF. The DNA for the CDR3 is TGTGCCAGCAAGGGGGTCACCCTAGGGCCCCAGCATTTT.

This clonotype was seen a few times. The chain uses TRBV27 and TRBJ2-7; unclear D gene. V was pared by 3 bases and J by 0 bases, with 9 bases between. The germline V gene encodes CDR1 MNHEY and CDR2 SMNVEV (reference sequence). The CDR3 has 14 residues. The CDR3 region has the DNA TGTGCCAGCAGTTTGTTTCTTCTCTCCTACGAGCAGTACTTC. This encodes CASSLFLLSYEQYF.

Only one count was recorded for this clonotype. This rearrangement joins TRBV20-1 to TRBJ1-2, with D uncertain. The CDR3 is 11 amino acids. Trimming stripped 3 bases from V and 5 bases from J, with 7 bases between. Germline V CDR1 and CDR2: DFQATT, SNEGSKA (reference sequence). CDR3 DNA sequence: TGCAGTGCTAGGCCCAGTTATGGCTACACCTTC. Translated: CSARPSYGYTF.

This clonotype was seen more than once but under ten times. The J gene is TRBJ1-5, the V gene TRBV20-1; 7 nucleotides match TRBD1. The V gene end was trimmed by 1 base and the J gene end by 6 bases; junction bases not matched to a gene: 6. The CDR3 covers 14 residues. The germline V gene encodes CDR1 DFQATT and CDR2 SNEGSKA (reference sequence). The CDR3 reads CSARARGYSQPQHF. The CDR3 coding sequence is TGCAGTGCTAGAGCCAGGGGGTATAGTCAGCCCCAGCATTTT.

The genes are TRBV29-1 and TRBJ2-1; no definite D call. Per germline, CDR1 SQVTM and CDR2 ANQGSEA. The ends were cut back, 7 bases at V and 9 bases at J, with 7 bases in the middle. This CDR3 has 9 amino acids. CDR3 in DNA: TGCAGCGGCGGCCGTGAGCAGTTCTTC. Translation: CSGGREQFF.

There are a few counts of this clonotype. V is TRBV20-1 and J is TRBJ2-7; 15 bases agree with TRBD2. V was clipped by 5 bases and J by 2 bases; unmatched bases: 4. Per germline, CDR1 DFQATT and CDR2 SNEGSKA (reference sequence). The CDR3 is made up of 15 amino acids. The CDR3: CSAFGTSGRTYEQYF. For the CDR3, the DNA is TGCAGTGCTTTCGGGACTAGCGGGAGGACCTACGAGCAGTACTTC.

The chain is built from TRBV5-6 and TRBJ2-3; unclear D gene. The CDR3 length is 15 residues. Germline V lookup: CDR1 SGHDT, CDR2 YYEEEE. The V and J ends lost 5 bases and 6 bases respectively, with 19 bases between them. Written as DNA, the CDR3 is TGTGCCAGCAGTCTGGCTGGTGCGGTCCTGGATACGCAGTATTTT. Encoded protein: CASSLAGAVLDTQYF.

This clonotype came up a few times. The rearrangement links TRBV6-5 to TRBJ1-4, with D perhaps matching TRBD1 (5 bases). The CDR3 sequence is 15 residues long. V was pared by 0 bases and J by 8 bases, with 13 bases between. The germline V gene encodes CDR1 MNHEY and CDR2 SVGAGI. Here the CDR3 DNA reads TGTGCCAGCAGTTACTCCGGGACTAAGCGGGAAAAACTGTTTTTT. Amino acids: CASSYSGTKREKLFF.

This chain links TRBV7-2 with TRBJ2-3; 9 nucleotides match TRBD1. Looked up from germline, CDR1 is SGHTA and CDR2 is FQGNSA. The CDR3 has 13 amino acids. The J segment lost 6 bases and the V segment lost 5 bases, leaving 3 bases of the junction unmatched. The CDR3, as DNA: TGTGCCAGCAGCGCACAGGGGGCTGATACGCAGTATTTT. Its translation is CASSAQGADTQYF.

The sample holds a few counts of this clonotype. CDR3 region: CASRRGGFSETQYF. As DNA, the CDR3 is TGTGCCAGCAGGCGGGGAGGGTTTTCGGAGACCCAGTACTTC. V and J are TRBV6-5 and TRBJ2-5; 7 bases are a match to TRBD2. Germline CDR1 and CDR2: MNHEY and SVGAGI. The trim removed 6 bases at V and 5 bases at J, leaving 9 bases unmatched. The CDR3 runs to 14 residues.

This chain links TRBV27 with TRBJ2-1; possibly TRBD2 for D (6 bases). TRBJ2-7 matches the DNA end more closely, so the J call is doubtful. The germline gives CDR1 MNHEY, CDR2 SMNVEV (reference sequence). There are 14 residues in the CDR3. The CDR3 is CASSLRRGYNEQYF. The CDR3 DNA reads as TGTGCCAGCAGTTTGAGACGGGGGTACAATGAGCAGTACTTC.

The chain uses TRBV18 and TRBJ2-6, with D perhaps matching TRBD2 (6 bases). Looked up from germline, CDR1 is KGHSH and CDR2 is LQKENI. The CDR3 totals 17 residues. Between the trimmed V and J ends, which lost 6 bases and 1 base, there was a span of 16 bases. Here the CDR3 reads CASSPPGGSSGANVLTF. The CDR3 coding sequence is TGTGCCAGCTCGCCCCCTGGGGGGTCATCTGGGGCCAACGTCCTGACTTTC.

This clonotype was seen a few times. The chain joins TRBV7-2 to TRBJ1-2, with D possibly being TRBD1 (5 bases). Germline-derived CDR1 and CDR2 are SGHTA and FQGNSA. CDR3 length: 15 residues. Between the trimmed V and J ends, which lost 3 bases and 6 bases, there was a span of 17 bases. The DNA for the CDR3 is TGTGCCAGCAGCTTCCTGCGGGACCCTAGGAATGGCTACACCTTC. Translating it yields CASSFLRDPRNGYTF.